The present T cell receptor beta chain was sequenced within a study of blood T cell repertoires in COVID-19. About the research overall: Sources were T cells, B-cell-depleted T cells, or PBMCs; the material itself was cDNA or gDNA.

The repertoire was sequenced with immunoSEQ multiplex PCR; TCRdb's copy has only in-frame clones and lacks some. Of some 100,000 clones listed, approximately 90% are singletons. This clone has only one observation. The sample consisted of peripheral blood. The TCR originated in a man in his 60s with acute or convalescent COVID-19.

The CDR3 DNA is TGTGCCAGCAGTGAAGCAGCGGTCTCCTACAATGAGCAGTTCTTC. This codes for CASSEAAVSYNEQFF. The genes are TRBV6-1 and TRBJ2-1; the D gene is possibly TRBD2 (5 bases). There are 15 residues in the CDR3. Germline V gives CDR1 MNHNS, CDR2 SASEGT. Trimming stripped 0 bases from V and 0 bases from J, with 6 bases between.